This T cell receptor (beta chain) was recovered during a study of cytomegalovirus exposure and HLA in healthy donors. In the case of this clone: The antigen remains unidentified.

The germline V gene encodes CDR1 MDHEN and CDR2 SYDVKM. The CDR3 covers 12 residues. The J segment lost 12 bases and the V segment lost 6 bases, leaving 6 bases of the junction unmatched. Study observations and caveats: Common viral pathogens seemed to be connected with several of the most significant clusters, according to a later analysis. Productive status was seen about 90% or about 30% of the time for most TCR beta V segments in an earlier analysis.

The PCR ran on 60 Vbeta and 13 Jbeta primers. Repertoires were generated with immunoSEQ multiplex PCR, while TCRdb's copy carries only in-frame clones and drops some. The data show approximately 130,000 clones, approximately 80% seen once. Nominal health characterized the donors when sampled, though unrecorded immune exposures were likely. The chain links TRBV28 to TRBJ2-1; TRBD2 matches 9 bases. The sequenced sample was PBMCs. The sequence was collected from a woman aged 35 to 49 in good health and CMV-seropositive. The CDR3 region has the DNA TGTGCCAGCAGGCCTAGCGGGATGGGGCAGTTCTTC. This sequence encodes CASRPSGMGQFF.